The clone carrying this TCR beta chain occurred once. These data originate in a study of blood T cell repertoires in COVID-19. Looking at the study overall: PBMCs, B-cell-depleted T cells, or T cells provided the cDNA or gDNA that made up the material.

Enrolled through a virtual design, the participants were between roughly 18 and 90 years of age and came from under 30 US areas. Assignments of participants to cohorts depended upon their own reported clinical history. Two consecutive negative NP/OP PCR tests, clearance, or resolved symptoms defined Cohort 3 recovery. This CDR3 is built from 13 residues. The germline V gene has CDR1 MDHEN and CDR2 SYDVKM. V was pared by 7 bases and J by 6 bases, with 13 bases between. TCRdb's copy holds only in-frame clones and misses some; the assay was immunoSEQ multiplex PCR. Of approximately 440,000 clones in the sample, roughly 90% were seen once.

V usage is TRBV28 and J usage is TRBJ1-5; D remains ambiguous. Sample: PBMCs or T cells enriched from blood (not recorded which). This receptor was obtained from a woman younger than 30 who had recovered from COVID-19. The CDR3 DNA is TGTGCCAGCACCCAACGAGTAAGTCAGCCCCAGCATTTT. Protein product: CASTQRVSQPQHF.